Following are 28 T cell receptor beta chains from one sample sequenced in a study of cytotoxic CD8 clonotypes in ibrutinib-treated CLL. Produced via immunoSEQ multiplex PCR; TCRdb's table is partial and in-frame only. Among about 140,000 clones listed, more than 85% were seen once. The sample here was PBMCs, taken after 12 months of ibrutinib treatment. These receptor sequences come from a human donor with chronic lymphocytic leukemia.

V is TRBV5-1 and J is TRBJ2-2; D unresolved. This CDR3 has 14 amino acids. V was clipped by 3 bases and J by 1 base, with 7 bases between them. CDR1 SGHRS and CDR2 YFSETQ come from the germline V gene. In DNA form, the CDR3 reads TGCGCCAGCAGCTCTTACAGGAACACCGGGGAGCTGTTTTTT. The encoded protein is CASSSYRNTGELFF.

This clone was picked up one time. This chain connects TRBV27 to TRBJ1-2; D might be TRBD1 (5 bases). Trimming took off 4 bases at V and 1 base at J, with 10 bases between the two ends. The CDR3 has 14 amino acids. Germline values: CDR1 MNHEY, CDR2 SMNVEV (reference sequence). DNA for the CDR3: TGTGCCAGCAGTTATCTCGGGGGTAACTATGGCTACACCTTC. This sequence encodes CASSYLGGNYGYTF.

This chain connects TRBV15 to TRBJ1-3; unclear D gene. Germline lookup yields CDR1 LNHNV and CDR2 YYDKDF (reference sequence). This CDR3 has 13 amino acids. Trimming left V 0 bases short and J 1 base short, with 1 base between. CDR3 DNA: TGTGCCACCAGCAGAGATTCTGGAAACACCATATATTTT. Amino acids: CATSRDSGNTIYF.

CDR3 sequence (DNA): TGTGCCAGCAGCGCCGGGACGAGCTCCTACAATGAGCAGTTCTTC. Translated: CASSAGTSSYNEQFF. The rearrangement links TRBV9 to TRBJ2-1; D may correspond to TRBD1 or TRBD2 (5 bases each). Germline V gives CDR1 SGDLS, CDR2 YYNGEE. Trimming stripped 3 bases from V and 0 bases from J, with 10 bases between. CDR3 size: 15 residues.

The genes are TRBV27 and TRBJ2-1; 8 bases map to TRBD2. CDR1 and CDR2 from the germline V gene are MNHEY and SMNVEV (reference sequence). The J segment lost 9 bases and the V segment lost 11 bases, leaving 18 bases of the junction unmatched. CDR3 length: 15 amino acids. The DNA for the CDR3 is TGTGCCTGTGCCAGGATGGGACTAGTGGTCGGTGAGCAGTTCTTC. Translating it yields CACARMGLVVGEQFF.

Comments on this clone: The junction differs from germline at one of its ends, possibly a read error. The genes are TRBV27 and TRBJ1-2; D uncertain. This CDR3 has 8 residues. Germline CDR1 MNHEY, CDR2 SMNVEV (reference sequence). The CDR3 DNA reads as TGTGCCAGCAGAAAAGGCCCCTTC. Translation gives CASRKGPF.

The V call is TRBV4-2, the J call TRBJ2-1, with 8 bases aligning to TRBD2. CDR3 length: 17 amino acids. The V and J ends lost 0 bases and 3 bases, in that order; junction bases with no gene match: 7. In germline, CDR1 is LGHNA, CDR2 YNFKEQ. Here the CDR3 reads CASSQEGLAGVYNEQFF. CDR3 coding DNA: TGTGCCAGCAGCCAAGAAGGGCTAGCGGGTGTCTACAATGAGCAGTTCTTC.

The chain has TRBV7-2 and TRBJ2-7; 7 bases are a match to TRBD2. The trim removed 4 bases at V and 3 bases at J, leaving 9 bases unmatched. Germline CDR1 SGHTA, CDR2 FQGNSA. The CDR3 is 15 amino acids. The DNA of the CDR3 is TGTGCCAGCAGCTCCGACGCTAGCGGAGTCTACGAGCAGTACTTC. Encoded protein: CASSSDASGVYEQYF.

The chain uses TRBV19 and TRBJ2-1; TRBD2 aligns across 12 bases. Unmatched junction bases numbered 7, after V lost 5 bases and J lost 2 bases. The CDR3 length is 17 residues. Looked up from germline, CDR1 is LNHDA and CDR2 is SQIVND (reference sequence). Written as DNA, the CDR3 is TGTGCCAGTAGTGCTAGACTAGCGGGAGCCACCTACAATGAGCAGTTCTTC. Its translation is CASSARLAGATYNEQFF.

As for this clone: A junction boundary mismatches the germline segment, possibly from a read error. The CDR3 here is CASTIGTESIQYF. Here the CDR3 DNA reads TGTGCCAGTACTATAGGGACGGAAAGCATTCAGTACTTC. The chain carries TRBV19 and TRBJ2-4; D possibly uses TRBD1 or TRBD2 (5 bases each). This CDR3 contains 13 residues. From germline, CDR1 is LNHDA and CDR2 SQIVND (reference sequence).

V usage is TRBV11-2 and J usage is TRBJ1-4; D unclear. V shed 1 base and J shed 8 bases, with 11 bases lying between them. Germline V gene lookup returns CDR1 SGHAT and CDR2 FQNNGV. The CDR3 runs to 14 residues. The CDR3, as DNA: TGTGCCAGCAGCTTAGGCAGGTATTCAGAAAAACTGTTTTTT. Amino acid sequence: CASSLGRYSEKLFF.

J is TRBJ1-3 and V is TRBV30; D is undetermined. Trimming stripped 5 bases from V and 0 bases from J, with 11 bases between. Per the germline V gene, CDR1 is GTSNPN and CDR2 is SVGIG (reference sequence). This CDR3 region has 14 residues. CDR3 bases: TGTGCCTGGGGTCGTTGGGGCTCTGGAAACACCATATATTTT. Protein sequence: CAWGRWGSGNTIYF.

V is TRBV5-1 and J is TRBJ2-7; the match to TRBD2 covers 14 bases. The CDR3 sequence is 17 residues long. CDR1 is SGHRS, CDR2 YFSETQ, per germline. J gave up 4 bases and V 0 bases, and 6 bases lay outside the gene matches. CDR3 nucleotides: TGCGCCAGCAGCTTGGGGGGACTAGCGGGAGAAGGGTACGAGCAGTACTTC. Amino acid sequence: CASSLGGLAGEGYEQYF.

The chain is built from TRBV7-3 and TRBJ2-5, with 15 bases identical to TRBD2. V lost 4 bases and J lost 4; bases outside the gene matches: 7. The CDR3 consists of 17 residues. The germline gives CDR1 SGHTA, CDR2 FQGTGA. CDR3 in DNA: TGTGCCAGCAGCTCCCTAGGACTAGCGGGAGGGCGAGAGACCCAGTACTTC. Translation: CASSSLGLAGGRETQYF.

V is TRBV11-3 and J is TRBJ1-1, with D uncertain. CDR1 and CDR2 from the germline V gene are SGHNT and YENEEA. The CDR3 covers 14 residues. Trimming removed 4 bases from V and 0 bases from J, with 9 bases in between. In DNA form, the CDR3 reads TGTGCCAGCAGCTCGGACGGAATGAACACTGAAGCTTTCTTT. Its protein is CASSSDGMNTEAFF.

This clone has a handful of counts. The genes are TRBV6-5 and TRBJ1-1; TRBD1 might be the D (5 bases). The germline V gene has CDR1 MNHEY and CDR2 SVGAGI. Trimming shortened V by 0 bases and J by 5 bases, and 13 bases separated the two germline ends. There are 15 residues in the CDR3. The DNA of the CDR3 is TGTGCCAGCAGTTACTCGAGGCAGGGAGGGACTGAAGCTTTCTTT. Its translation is CASSYSRQGGTEAFF.

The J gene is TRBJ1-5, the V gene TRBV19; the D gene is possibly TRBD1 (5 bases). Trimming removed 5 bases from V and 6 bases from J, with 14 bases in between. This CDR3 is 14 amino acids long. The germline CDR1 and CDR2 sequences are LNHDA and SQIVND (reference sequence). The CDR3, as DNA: TGTGCCAGTAGTCTCCAGGGATTAGCTCAGCCCCAGCATTTT. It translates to CASSLQGLAQPQHF.

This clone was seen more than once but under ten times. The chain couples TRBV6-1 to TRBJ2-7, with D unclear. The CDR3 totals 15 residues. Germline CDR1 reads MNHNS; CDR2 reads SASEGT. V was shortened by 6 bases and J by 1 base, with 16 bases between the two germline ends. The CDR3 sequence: CASRLYDTDSYEQYF. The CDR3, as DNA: TGTGCCAGCAGATTATACGACACCGATTCCTACGAGCAGTACTTC.

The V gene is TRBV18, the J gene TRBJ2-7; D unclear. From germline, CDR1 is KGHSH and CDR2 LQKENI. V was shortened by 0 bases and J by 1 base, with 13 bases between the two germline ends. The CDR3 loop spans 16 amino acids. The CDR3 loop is CASSPPIEQRSYEQYF. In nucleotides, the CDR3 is TGTGCCAGCTCACCACCCATCGAGCAACGATCCTACGAGCAGTACTTC. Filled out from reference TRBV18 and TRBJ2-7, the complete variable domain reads NAGVMQNPRHLVRRRGQEARLRCSPMKGHSHVYWYRQLPEEGLKFMVYLQKENIIDESGMPKERFSAEFPKEGPSILRIQQVVRGDSAAYFCASSPPIEQRSYEQYFGPGTRLTVT.

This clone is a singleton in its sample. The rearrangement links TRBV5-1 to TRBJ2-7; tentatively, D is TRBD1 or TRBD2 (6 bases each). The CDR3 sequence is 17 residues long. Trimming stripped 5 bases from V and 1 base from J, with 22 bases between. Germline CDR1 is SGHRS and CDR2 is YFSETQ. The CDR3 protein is CASSPGLLGGGSYEQYF. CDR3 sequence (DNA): TGCGCCAGCAGTCCAGGCCTCCTAGGGGGAGGATCCTACGAGCAGTACTTC.

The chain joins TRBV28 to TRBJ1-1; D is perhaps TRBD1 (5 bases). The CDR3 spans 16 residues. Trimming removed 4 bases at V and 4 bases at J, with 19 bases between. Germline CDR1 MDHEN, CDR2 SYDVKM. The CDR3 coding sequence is TGTGCCAGCAGTTCCATTACGTCAGGGCGTCCCACTGAAGCTTTCTTT. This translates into CASSSITSGRPTEAFF.

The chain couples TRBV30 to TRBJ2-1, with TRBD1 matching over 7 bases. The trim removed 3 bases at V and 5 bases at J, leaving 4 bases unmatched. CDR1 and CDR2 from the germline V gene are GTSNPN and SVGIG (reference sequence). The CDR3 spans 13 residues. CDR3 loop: CAWRRTGDNEQFF. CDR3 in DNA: TGTGCCTGGAGGCGGACAGGAGACAATGAGCAGTTCTTC.

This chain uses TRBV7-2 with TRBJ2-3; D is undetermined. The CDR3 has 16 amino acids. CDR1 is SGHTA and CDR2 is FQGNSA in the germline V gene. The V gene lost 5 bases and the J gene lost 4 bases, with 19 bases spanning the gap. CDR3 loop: CASSRRPGVSADTQYF. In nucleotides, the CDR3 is TGTGCCAGCAGCCGCAGACCTGGTGTTTCCGCAGATACGCAGTATTTT.

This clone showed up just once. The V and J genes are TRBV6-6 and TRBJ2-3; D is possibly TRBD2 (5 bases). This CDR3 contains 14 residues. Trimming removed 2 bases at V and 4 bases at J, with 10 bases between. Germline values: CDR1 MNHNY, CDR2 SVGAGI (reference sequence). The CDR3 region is CASSYGNGADTQYF. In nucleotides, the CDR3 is TGTGCCAGCAGTTACGGCAACGGGGCAGATACGCAGTATTTT.

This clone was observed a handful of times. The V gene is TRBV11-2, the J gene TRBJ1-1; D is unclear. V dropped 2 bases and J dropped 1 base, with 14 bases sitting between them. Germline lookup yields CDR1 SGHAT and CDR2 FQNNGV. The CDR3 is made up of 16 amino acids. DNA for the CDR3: TGTGCCAGCAGCTTAAAATTTGGTGAGGCGAACACTGAAGCTTTCTTT. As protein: CASSLKFGEANTEAFF.

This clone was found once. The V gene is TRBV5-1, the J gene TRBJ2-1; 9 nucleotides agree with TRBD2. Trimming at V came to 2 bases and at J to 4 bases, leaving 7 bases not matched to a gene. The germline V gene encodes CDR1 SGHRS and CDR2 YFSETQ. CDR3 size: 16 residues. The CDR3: CASSLLPAGGYNEQFF. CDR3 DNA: TGCGCCAGCAGCTTACTCCCCGCGGGAGGGTACAATGAGCAGTTCTTC.

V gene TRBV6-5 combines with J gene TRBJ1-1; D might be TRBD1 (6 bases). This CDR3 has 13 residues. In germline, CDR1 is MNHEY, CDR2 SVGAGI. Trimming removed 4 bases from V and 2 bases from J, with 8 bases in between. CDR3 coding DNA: TGTGCCAGCAGTTCCGGGACAAACACTGAAGCTTTCTTT. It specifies CASSSGTNTEAFF.

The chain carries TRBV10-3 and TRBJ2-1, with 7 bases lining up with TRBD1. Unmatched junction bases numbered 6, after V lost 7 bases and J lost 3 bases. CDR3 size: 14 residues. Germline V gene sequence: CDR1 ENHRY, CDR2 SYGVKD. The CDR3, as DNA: TGTGCCATCAAGGGGACAGATCTCTACAATGAGCAGTTCTTC. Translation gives CAIKGTDLYNEQFF.